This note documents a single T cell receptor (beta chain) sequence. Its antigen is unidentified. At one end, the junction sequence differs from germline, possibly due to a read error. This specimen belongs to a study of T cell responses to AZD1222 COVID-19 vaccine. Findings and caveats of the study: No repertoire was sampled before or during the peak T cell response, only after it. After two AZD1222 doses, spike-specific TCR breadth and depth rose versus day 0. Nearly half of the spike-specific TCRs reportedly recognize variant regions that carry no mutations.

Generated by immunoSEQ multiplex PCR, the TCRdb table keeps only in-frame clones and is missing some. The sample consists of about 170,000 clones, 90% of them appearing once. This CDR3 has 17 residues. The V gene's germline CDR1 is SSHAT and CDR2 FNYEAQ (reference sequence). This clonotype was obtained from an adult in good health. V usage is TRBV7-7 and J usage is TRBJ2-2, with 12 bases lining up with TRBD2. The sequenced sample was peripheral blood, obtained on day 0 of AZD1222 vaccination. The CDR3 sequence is CASSAWGLAGWNGELFF. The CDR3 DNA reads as TGTGCTAGCAGCGCATGGGGACTAGCGGGCTGGAACGGGGAGCTGTTTTTT.